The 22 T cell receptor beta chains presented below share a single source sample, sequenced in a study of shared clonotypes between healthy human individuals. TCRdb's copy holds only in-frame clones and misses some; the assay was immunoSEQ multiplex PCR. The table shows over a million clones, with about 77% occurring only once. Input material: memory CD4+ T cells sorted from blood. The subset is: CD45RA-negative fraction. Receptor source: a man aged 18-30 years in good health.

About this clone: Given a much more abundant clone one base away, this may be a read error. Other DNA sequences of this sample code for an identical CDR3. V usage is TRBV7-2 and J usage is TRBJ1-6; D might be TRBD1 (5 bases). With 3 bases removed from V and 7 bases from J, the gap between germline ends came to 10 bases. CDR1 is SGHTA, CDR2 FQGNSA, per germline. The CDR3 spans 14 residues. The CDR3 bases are TGTGCCAGCAGCTTGGGACGGATGAATTCACCCCTCCACTTT. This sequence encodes CASSLGRMNSPLHF. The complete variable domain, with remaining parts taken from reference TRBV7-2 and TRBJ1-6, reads GAGVSQSPSNKVTEKGKDVELRCDPISGHTALYWYRQSLGQGLEFLIYFQGNSAPDKSGLPSDRFSAERTGGSVSTLTIQRTQQEDSAVYLCASSLGRMNSPLHFGNGTRLTVT.

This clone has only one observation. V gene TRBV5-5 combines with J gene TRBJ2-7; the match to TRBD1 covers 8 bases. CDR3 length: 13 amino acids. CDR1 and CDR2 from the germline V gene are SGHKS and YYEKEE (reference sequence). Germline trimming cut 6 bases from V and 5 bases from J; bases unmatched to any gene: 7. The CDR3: CASTRTGFNEQYF. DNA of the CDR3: TGTGCCAGCACCCGGACAGGGTTCAACGAGCAGTACTTC.

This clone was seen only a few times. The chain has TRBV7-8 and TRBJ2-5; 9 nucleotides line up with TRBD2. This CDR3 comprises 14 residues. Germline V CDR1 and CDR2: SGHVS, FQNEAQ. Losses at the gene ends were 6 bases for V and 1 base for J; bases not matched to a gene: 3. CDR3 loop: CASSRTSVQETQYF. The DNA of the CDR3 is TGTGCCAGCAGTCGGACTAGCGTCCAAGAGACCCAGTACTTC.

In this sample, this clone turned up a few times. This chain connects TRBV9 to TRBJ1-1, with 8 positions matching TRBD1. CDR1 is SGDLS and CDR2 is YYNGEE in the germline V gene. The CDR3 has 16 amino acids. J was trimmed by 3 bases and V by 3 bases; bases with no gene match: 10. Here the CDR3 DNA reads TGTGCCAGCAGCGCAACTTTAACAGGGGGATACACTGAAGCTTTCTTT. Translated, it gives CASSATLTGGYTEAFF.

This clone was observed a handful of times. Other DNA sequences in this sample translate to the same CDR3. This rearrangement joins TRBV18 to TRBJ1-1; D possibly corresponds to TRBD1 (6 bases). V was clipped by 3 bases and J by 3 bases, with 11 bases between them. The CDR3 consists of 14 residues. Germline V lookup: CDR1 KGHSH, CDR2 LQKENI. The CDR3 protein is CASSPFRGDTEAFF. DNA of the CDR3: TGTGCCAGCTCACCTTTTAGGGGGGACACTGAAGCTTTCTTT.

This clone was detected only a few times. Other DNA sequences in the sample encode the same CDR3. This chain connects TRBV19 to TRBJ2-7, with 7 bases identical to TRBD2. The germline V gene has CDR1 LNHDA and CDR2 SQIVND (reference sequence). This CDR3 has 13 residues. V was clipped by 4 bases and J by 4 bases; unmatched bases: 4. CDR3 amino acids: CASSTSGGYEQYF. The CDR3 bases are TGTGCCAGTAGTACTAGCGGTGGTTACGAGCAGTACTTC.

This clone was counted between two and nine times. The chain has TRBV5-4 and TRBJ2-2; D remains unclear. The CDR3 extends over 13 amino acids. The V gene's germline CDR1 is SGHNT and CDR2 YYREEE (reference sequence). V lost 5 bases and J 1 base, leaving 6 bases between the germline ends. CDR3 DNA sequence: TGTGCCAGCAGTGTTGGGAACACCGGGGAGCTGTTTTTT. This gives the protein CASSVGNTGELFF.

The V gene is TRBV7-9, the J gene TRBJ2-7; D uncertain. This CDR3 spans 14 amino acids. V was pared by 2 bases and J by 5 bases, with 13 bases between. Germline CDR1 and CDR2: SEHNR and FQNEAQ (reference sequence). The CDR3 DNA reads TGTGCCAGCAGCTTAACGAGAACCCCCCACGAGCAGTACTTC. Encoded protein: CASSLTRTPHEQYF.

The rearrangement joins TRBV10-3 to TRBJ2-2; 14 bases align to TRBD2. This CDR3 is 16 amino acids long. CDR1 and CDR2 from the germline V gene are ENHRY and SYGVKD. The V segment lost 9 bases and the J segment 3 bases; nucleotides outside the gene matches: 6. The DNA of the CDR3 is TGTGCCATTAAGGGGACTAGCGGGGGATACACCGGGGAGCTGTTTTTT. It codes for CAIKGTSGGYTGELFF.

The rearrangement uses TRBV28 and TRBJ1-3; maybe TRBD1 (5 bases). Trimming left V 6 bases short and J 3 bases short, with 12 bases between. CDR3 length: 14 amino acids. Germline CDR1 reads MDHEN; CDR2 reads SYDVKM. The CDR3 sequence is CASSQGGFGNTIYF. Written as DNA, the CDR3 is TGTGCCAGCAGCCAGGGAGGGTTTGGAAACACCATATATTTT.

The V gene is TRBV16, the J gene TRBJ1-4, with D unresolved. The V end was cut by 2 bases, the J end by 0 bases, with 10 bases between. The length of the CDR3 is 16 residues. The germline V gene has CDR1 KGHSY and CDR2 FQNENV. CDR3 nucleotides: TGTGCCAGCAGCCAACTTCTGCCTGCAACTAATGAAAAACTGTTTTTT. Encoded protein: CASSQLLPATNEKLFF.

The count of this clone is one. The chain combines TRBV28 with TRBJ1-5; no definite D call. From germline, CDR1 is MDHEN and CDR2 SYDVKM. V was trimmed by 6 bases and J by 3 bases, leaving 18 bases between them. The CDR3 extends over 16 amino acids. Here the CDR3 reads CASSLGVKLTNQPQHF. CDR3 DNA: TGTGCCAGCAGCCTCGGGGTGAAGCTGACCAATCAGCCCCAGCATTTT.

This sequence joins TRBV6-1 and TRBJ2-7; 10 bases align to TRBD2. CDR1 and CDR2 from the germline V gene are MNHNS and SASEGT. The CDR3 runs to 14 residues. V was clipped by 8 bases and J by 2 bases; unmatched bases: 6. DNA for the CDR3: TGTGCCAGCTTACTAGCGGGAACCCCCTACGAGCAGTACTTC. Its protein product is CASLLAGTPYEQYF.

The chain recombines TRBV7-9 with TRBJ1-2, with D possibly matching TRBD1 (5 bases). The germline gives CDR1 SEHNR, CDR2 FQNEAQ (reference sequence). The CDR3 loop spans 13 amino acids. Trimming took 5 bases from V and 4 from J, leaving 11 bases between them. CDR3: CASSDGTPYGYTF. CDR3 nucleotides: TGTGCCAGCAGCGACGGGACGCCCTATGGCTACACCTTC.

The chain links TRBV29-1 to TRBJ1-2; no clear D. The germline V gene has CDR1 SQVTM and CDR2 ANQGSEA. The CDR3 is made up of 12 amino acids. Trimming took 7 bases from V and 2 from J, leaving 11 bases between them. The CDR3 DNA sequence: TGCAGCGGCAATACGGGGAACTATGGCTACACCTTC. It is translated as CSGNTGNYGYTF.

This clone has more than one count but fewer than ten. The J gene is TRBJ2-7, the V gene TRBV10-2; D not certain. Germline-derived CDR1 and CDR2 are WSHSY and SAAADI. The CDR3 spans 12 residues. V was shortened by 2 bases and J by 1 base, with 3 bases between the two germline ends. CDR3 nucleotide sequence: TGCGCCAGCAGTGAGGAGTCCTACGAGCAGTACTTC. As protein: CASSEESYEQYF.

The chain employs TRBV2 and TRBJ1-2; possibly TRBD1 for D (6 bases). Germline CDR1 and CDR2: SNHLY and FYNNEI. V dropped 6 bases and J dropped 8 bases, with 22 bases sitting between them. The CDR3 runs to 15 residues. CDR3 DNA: TGTGCCAGCAGGCCCGGGGGCAGAGACCTCGGGGGCTACACCTTC. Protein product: CASRPGGRDLGGYTF.

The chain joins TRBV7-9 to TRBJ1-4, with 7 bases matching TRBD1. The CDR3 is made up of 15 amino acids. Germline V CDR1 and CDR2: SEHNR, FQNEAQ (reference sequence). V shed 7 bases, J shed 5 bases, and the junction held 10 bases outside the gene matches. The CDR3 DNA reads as TGTGCCAGCACCCGAAGACTAGGGGGCAATGAAAAACTGTTTTTT. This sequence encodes CASTRRLGGNEKLFF.

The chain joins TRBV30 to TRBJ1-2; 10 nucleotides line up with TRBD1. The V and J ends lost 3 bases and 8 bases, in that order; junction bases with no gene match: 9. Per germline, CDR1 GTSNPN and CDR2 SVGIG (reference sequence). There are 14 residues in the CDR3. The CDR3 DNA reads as TGTGCCTGGAGGAAAGTCGGGACAGGGGAAGGCTACACCTTC. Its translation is CAWRKVGTGEGYTF.

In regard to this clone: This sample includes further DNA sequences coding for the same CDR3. The CDR3 DNA reads TGTGCCAGTGGACAAAACTATGGCTACACCTTC. It codes for CASGQNYGYTF. The rearrangement uses TRBV28 and TRBJ1-2; D possibly corresponds to TRBD1 (5 bases). This CDR3 comprises 11 residues. Per germline, CDR1 MDHEN and CDR2 SYDVKM. The V end was cut by 9 bases, the J end by 2 bases, with 7 bases between.

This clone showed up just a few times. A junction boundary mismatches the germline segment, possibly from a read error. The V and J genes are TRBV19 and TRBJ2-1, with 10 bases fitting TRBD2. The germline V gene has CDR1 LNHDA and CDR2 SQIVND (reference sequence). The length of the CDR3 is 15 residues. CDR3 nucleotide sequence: TGTGCCAGTAGGATAGCGGGGGGCCCTTACAATGAGCAGTTCTTC. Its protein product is CASRIAGGPYNEQFF.

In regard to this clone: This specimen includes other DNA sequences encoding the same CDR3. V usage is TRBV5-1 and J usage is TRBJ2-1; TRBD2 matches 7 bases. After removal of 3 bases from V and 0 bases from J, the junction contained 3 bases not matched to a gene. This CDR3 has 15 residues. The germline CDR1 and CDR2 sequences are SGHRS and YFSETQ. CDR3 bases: TGCGCCAGCAGCTCCCGGACTAGCTCCTACAATGAGCAGTTCTTC. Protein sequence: CASSSRTSSYNEQFF.